What follows are 22 T cell receptor beta chains derived from one specimen sequenced in a study of Graves' ophthalmopathy and Graves' hyperthyroidism. RNA served as the template for amplifying TCR beta CDR3 regions. RT-PCR in the first round used HTBI primers; a second-round multiplex PCR followed. TCRdb reanalysed the multiplex PCR reads using MiXCR and keeps one entry per CDR3 protein. Of a few hundred thousand distinct CDR3 sequences listed, 15% to 19% were seen once; the top ten hold 7%. The sample taken for sequencing was peripheral blood. The receptors were sampled from a young woman with stable Graves' hyperthyroidism.

Many counts were recorded for this clonotype. The chain has TRBV12-3 or TRBV12-4 and TRBJ1-1, with D unclear. The CDR3 is made up of 12 amino acids. V lost 3 bases to trimming and J lost 6 bases, with 8 bases between them. The CDR3 spells CASSFYPSEAFF. In DNA, the CDR3 is TGTGCCAGCAGTTTCTACCCGTCTGAAGCTTTCTTT.

On this clonotype itself: This may arise from a read error, as a much more abundant clone is one base away. The rearrangement joins TRBV14 to TRBJ2-7; TRBD1 aligns across 7 bases. Germline V gives CDR1 SGHDN, CDR2 FVKESK. The CDR3 spans 15 residues. With 6 bases clipped from V and 2 bases from J, the junction kept 10 bases outside the gene matches. CDR3 nucleotide sequence: TGTGCCAGCAGTCGTCCGGGACAGTGTACCTACGAGCAGTACTTC. It yields the protein CASSRPGQCTYEQYF. Together with reference TRBV14 and TRBJ2-7, the CDR3 gives the full variable domain: EAGVTQFPSHSVIEKGQTVTLRCDPISGHDNLYWYRRVMGKEIKFLLHFVKESKQDESGMPNNRFLAERTGGTYSTLKVQPAELEDSGVYFCASSRPGQCTYEQYFGPGTRLTVT.

This clonotype was observed at least ten times. The CDR3 DNA reads TGTGCCAGCAGTTTAACAGGGGGCGCTCAGGTCGCTGAAGCTTTCTTT. Its translation: CASSLTGGAQVAEAFF. This chain joins TRBV6-2 or TRBV6-3 and TRBJ1-1, with 9 positions matching TRBD1. Germline values: CDR1 MNHEY, CDR2 SVGEGT. V gave up 4 bases and J gave up 6 bases; unmatched junction bases: 12. This CDR3 has 16 residues.

In its sample, this clonotype was seen many times. The chain has TRBV12-3 or TRBV12-4 and TRBJ1-2; D perhaps matches TRBD1 (5 bases). CDR3 length: 14 amino acids. Trimming cost V 3 bases and J 4 bases, with 12 bases left between them. This chain's CDR3 is CASSLEGTRYGYTF. The CDR3 DNA reads TGTGCCAGCAGTTTGGAGGGGACGCGCTATGGCTACACCTTC.

Ten or more counts support this clonotype. The CDR3 DNA reads as TGTGCCAGTAGTATCTGGGGAATGGGGCAGGGGATAGGGCAGCCCCAGCATTTT. Encoded protein: CASSIWGMGQGIGQPQHF. The rearrangement uses TRBV19 and TRBJ1-5, with D maybe TRBD1 (6 bases). The CDR3 has 18 amino acids. Trimming shortened V by 3 bases and J by 7 bases, and 25 bases separated the two germline ends. From germline, CDR1 is LNHDA and CDR2 SQIVND (reference sequence).

This clonotype was recorded at least ten times. The V gene is TRBV12-3 or TRBV12-4, the J gene TRBJ1-5; no reliable D call. The CDR3 loop spans 13 amino acids. V was trimmed by 6 bases and J by 7 bases, leaving 13 bases between them. CDR3 nucleotide sequence: TGTGCCAGCAGCCCTAGAGGGTTCCAGCCCCAGCATTTT. It specifies CASSPRGFQPQHF.

At least ten counts were recorded for this clonotype. The rearrangement joins TRBV19 to TRBJ1-6, with TRBD1 as a possible D gene (6 bases). Trimming stripped 5 bases from V and 4 bases from J, with 15 bases between. The CDR3 sequence is 16 residues long. The germline V gene encodes CDR1 LNHDA and CDR2 SQIVND (reference sequence). The CDR3: CASSPAAGAYNSPLHF. The CDR3 nucleotides read TGTGCCAGTAGTCCAGCTGCGGGGGCTTATAATTCACCCCTCCACTTT.

The chain couples TRBV20-1 to TRBJ1-2; D gene uncertain. The V end lost 0 bases, the J end lost 4 bases, and 12 bases lay between the germline ends. The germline gives CDR1 DFQATT, CDR2 SNEGSKA (reference sequence). CDR3 length: 14 residues. The CDR3 DNA sequence: TGCAGTGCTAGAGATCGGGGAGACGGCTATGGCTACACCTTC. Its protein is CSARDRGDGYGYTF.

There are many counts of this clonotype. The chain has TRBV28 and TRBJ2-4; 11 bases map to TRBD2. The ends lost 8 bases at V and 4 bases at J; junction bases unmatched: 1. The V gene's germline CDR1 is MDHEN and CDR2 SYDVKM. CDR3 length: 13 residues. The CDR3 region is CASRLAGKNIQYF. The CDR3 DNA reads as TGTGCCAGCCGACTAGCGGGGAAAAACATTCAGTACTTC. The full variable domain, completed using reference TRBV28 and TRBJ2-4, is DVKVTQSSRYLVKRTGEKVFLECVQDMDHENMFWYRQDPGLGLRLIYFSYDVKMKEKGDIPEGYSVSREKKERFSLILESASTNQTSMYLCASRLAGKNIQYFGAGTRLSVL.

This clonotype came up many times. This chain connects TRBV14 to TRBJ2-5; unclear D gene. The CDR3 is 16 residues long. CDR1 is SGHDN, CDR2 FVKESK, per germline. V was shortened by 0 bases and J by 4 bases, with 15 bases between the two germline ends. The CDR3, as DNA: TGTGCCAGCAGCCAAGAAAACTTTCCTCAAAGAGAGACCCAGTACTTC. Its protein is CASSQENFPQRETQYF.

In this sample, this clonotype turned up a few times. The rearrangement links TRBV6-1 to TRBJ1-1, with 7 positions matching TRBD1. CDR1 MNHNS and CDR2 SASEGT come from the germline V gene. V lost 6 bases to trimming and J lost 6 bases; unmatched junction nucleotides: 10. The CDR3 runs to 14 residues. CDR3 DNA sequence: TGTGCCAGCAGAAACAGGGGACCCCTCTCTGAAGCTTTCTTT. Its protein product is CASRNRGPLSEAFF.

This clonotype was picked up many times. Written as DNA, the CDR3 is TGTGCCATCAGTGACCTCTTCAGGGGAGAGGACACTGAAGCTTTCTTT. This gives the protein CAISDLFRGEDTEAFF. V and J are TRBV10-3 and TRBJ1-1; TRBD1 might be the D (6 bases). Germline assignment: CDR1 ENHRY and CDR2 SYGVKD. The CDR3 contains 16 residues. V lost 3 bases, J lost 3 bases, and 17 bases lay in between.

This clonotype showed up many times. The chain joins TRBV7-2 to TRBJ2-4; 11 bases fit TRBD1. This CDR3 contains 15 residues. Germline lookup yields CDR1 SGHTA and CDR2 FQGNSA. V was pared by 2 bases and J by 8 bases, with 5 bases of the junction left unmatched. The CDR3 DNA reads as TGTGCCAGCAGCTTACAGGGGGACAGGGGGGACATTCAGTACTTC. Encoded protein: CASSLQGDRGDIQYF.

This clonotype was found a few times. The J gene is TRBJ2-7, the V gene TRBV29-1; a possible D gene is TRBD1 (5 bases). The length of the CDR3 is 12 residues. Germline lookup yields CDR1 SQVTM and CDR2 ANQGSEA. With 5 bases removed from V and 1 base from J, the gap between germline ends came to 9 bases. CDR3 residues: CSVRAGSYEQYF. Written as DNA, the CDR3 is TGCAGCGTTCGAGCAGGGTCCTACGAGCAGTACTTC.

With regard to this clonotype: A much bigger clone sits one base away, suggesting this may be a read error. The chain carries TRBV24-1 and TRBJ2-5; 7 bases are shared with TRBD1. Germline V lookup: CDR1 KGHDR, CDR2 SFDVKD. This CDR3 has 15 residues. CDR3 sequence: CATEGASRGSEIQYF. The CDR3 DNA follows: TGTGCCACCGAGGGGGCCAGCCGGGGATCCGAGATCCAGTACTTC.

This clonotype was seen at least ten times. The chain employs TRBV6-5 and TRBJ2-5, with TRBD2 identical over 9 bases. Germline lookup yields CDR1 MNHEY and CDR2 SVGAGI. J gave up 4 bases and V 2 bases, and 8 bases lay outside the gene matches. This CDR3 has 16 residues. The chain's CDR3 is CASSYELAGLGETQYF. In DNA form, the CDR3 reads TGTGCCAGCAGTTACGAGCTAGCGGGGCTGGGAGAGACCCAGTACTTC.

This clonotype was observed at least ten times. The chain joins TRBV12-3 or TRBV12-4 to TRBJ1-1; D may be TRBD1 (6 bases). This CDR3 is built from 14 residues. The V end lost 6 bases, the J end lost 5 bases, and 16 bases lay between the germline ends. CDR3 DNA: TGTGCCAGCAGCCCTACAGGGATTTGGACTGAAGCTTTCTTT. It translates to CASSPTGIWTEAFF.

V and J are TRBV29-1 and TRBJ1-5; possible D gene TRBD1, 5 bases. The ends were cut back, 0 bases at V and 2 bases at J, with 11 bases in the middle. Germline V gene data show CDR1 as SQVTM and CDR2 as ANQGSEA. CDR3 size: 15 residues. CDR3 amino acids: CSVEDRGDGNQPQHF. In nucleotides, the CDR3 is TGCAGCGTTGAAGATAGGGGAGACGGCAATCAGCCCCAGCATTTT.

Ten or more counts support this clonotype. J is TRBJ1-1 and V is TRBV20-1, with a tentative D call TRBD1 (5 bases). This CDR3 contains 14 residues. Trimming took 0 bases from V and 5 from J, leaving 13 bases between them. The V gene's germline CDR1 is DFQATT and CDR2 SNEGSKA (reference sequence). The CDR3 DNA reads as TGCAGTGCTAGAGACCCGGGACGGGGAACTGAAGCTTTCTTT. Translated, it gives CSARDPGRGTEAFF.

This clonotype was picked up many times. The rearrangement links TRBV19 to TRBJ2-7, with D unresolved. V was pared by 2 bases and J by 2 bases, with 4 bases between. The CDR3 is made up of 12 amino acids. CDR1 is LNHDA, CDR2 SQIVND, per germline (reference sequence). CDR3 coding DNA: TGTGCCAGTAGTATAAGCCCCTACGAGCAGTACTTC. This gives the protein CASSISPYEQYF.

The chain carries TRBV6-5 and TRBJ2-5; TRBD2 agrees at 8 bases. CDR3 size: 14 residues. With 0 bases clipped from V and 5 bases from J, the junction kept 2 bases outside the gene matches. Germline V lookup: CDR1 MNHEY, CDR2 SVGAGI. CDR3 coding DNA: TGTGCCAGCAGTTACTCCTCGGGGGGGGAGACCCAGTACTTC. Encoded protein: CASSYSSGGETQYF.

This clonotype was observed a few times. This rearrangement joins TRBV7-9 to TRBJ2-5, with 7 bases fitting TRBD2. With V trimmed by 2 bases and J by 5 bases, 5 bases remained unmatched. The CDR3 length is 14 residues. The germline V gene has CDR1 SEHNR and CDR2 FQNEAQ (reference sequence). The CDR3 here is CASSLREGLETQYF. Here the CDR3 DNA reads TGTGCCAGCAGCTTAAGGGAGGGACTGGAGACCCAGTACTTC.